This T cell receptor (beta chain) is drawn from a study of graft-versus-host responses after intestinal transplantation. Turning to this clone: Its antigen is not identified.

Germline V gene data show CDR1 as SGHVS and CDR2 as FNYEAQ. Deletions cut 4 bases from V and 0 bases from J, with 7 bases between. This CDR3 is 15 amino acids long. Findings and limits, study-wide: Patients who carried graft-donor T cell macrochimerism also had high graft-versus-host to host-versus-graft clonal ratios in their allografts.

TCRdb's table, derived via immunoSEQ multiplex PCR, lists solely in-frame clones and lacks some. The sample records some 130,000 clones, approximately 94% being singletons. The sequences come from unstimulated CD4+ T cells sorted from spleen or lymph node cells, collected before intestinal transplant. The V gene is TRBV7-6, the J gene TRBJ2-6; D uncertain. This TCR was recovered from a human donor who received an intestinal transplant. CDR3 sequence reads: CASSSPSSGANVLTF. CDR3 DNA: TGTGCCAGCAGCTCCCCTAGCTCTGGGGCCAACGTCCTGACTTTC. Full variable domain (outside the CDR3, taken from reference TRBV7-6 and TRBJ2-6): GAGVSQSPRYKVTKRGQDVALRCDPISGHVSLYWYRQALGQGPEFLTYFNYEAQQDKSGLPNDRFSAERPEGSISTLTIQRTEQRDSAMYRCASSSPSSGANVLTFGAGSRLTVL.